This T cell receptor (beta chain) was captured in a study of T cells in Graves' hyperthyroidism and ophthalmopathy. Amplified TCR beta CDR3 regions came from RNA transcripts. The HTBI primer set was used in a first-round RT-PCR of the TCR CDR3. MiXCR was run by TCRdb on the multiplex PCR reads, yielding one entry per CDR3 protein. Altogether 250,000 to 300,000 distinct CDR3 sequences are present, less than 15% being singletons, with the ten largest covering 13%. The CDR3 runs 12 residues. Per germline, CDR1 SNHLY and CDR2 FYNNEI. V lost 6 bases and J lost 9, with 12 bases in between. This chain links TRBV2 with TRBJ1-5, with D possibly matching TRBD1 (5 bases). The clonotype comes from a woman between 40 and 50 years old with Graves' hyperthyroidism that later progressed to Graves' ophthalmopathy. Material: blood. The DNA for the CDR3 is TGTGCCAGCAGGACAGCGGGGGGGCCCCAGCATTTT. Its translation is CASRTAGGPQHF.